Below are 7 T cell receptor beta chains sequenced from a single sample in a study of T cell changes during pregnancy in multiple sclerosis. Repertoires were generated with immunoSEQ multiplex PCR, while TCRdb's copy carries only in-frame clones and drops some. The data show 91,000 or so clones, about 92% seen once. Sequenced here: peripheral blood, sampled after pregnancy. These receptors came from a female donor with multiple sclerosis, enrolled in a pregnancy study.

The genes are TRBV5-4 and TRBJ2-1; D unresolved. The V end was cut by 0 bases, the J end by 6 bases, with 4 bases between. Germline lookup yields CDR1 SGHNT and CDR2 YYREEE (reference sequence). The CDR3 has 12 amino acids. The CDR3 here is CASSLVVNEQFF. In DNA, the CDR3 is TGTGCCAGCAGCTTGGTAGTCAATGAGCAGTTCTTC.

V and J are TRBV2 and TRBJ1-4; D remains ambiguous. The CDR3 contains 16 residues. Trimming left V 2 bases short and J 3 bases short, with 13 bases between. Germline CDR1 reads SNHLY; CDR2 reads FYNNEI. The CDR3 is CASSESGAEANEKLFF. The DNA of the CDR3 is TGTGCCAGCAGTGAATCGGGTGCGGAAGCTAATGAAAAACTGTTTTTT. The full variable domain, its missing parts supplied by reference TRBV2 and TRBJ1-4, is EPEVTQTPSHQVTQMGQEVILRCVPISNHLYFYWYRQILGQKVEFLVSFYNNEISEKSEIFDDQFSVERPDGSNFTLKIRSTKLEDSAMYFCASSESGAEANEKLFFGSGTQLSVL.

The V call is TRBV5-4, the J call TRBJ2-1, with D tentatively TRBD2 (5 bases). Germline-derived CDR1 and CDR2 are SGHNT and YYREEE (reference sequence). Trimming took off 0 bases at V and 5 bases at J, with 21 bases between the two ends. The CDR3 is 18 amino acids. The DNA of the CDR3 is TGTGCCAGCAGCTTGGCGGTGCAGCGGATCCAAACACACAATGAGCAGTTCTTC. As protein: CASSLAVQRIQTHNEQFF.

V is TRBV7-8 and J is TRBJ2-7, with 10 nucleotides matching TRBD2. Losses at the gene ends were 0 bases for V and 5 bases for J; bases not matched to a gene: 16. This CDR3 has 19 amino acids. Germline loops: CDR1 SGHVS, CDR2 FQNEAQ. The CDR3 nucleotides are TGTGCCAGCAGCTTAGCTACTAGCGGGGTTATCTATGGAATCCACGAGCAGTACTTC. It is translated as CASSLATSGVIYGIHEQYF. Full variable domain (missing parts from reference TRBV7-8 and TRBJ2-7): GAGVSQSPRYKVAKRGQDVALRCDPISGHVSLFWYQQALGQGPEFLTYFQNEAQLDKSGLPSDRFFAERPEGSVSTLKIQRTQQEDSAVYLCASSLATSGVIYGIHEQYFGPGTRLTVT.

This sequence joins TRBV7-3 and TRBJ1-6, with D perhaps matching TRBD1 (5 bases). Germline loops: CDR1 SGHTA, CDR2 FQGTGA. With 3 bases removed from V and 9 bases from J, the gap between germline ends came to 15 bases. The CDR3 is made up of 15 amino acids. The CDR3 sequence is CASSLDNSKSSPLHF. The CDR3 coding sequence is TGTGCCAGCAGCTTGGACAATAGCAAGAGTTCACCCCTCCACTTT. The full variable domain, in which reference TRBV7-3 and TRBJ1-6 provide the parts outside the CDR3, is GAGVSQTPSNKVTEKGKYVELRCDPISGHTALYWYRQSLGQGPEFLIYFQGTGAADDSGLPNDRFFAVRPEGSVSTLKIQRTERGDSAVYLCASSLDNSKSSPLHFGNGTRLTVT.

The CDR3 coding sequence is TGTGCCATCAGTGGCGCGGGCGGGGAGGGCACTGAAGCTTTCTTT. Translating gives CAISGAGGEGTEAFF. V is TRBV10-3 and J is TRBJ1-1; D remains ambiguous. V was clipped by 4 bases and J by 4 bases, with 16 bases between them. Germline CDR1 reads ENHRY; CDR2 reads SYGVKD. This CDR3 is built from 15 residues.

The CDR3 spells CASSGNGQLNTEAFF. For the CDR3, the DNA is TGCGCCAGCAGTGGGAATGGACAGTTGAACACTGAAGCTTTCTTT. The J gene is TRBJ1-1, the V gene TRBV10-2, with D maybe TRBD1 (6 bases). CDR1 is WSHSY and CDR2 is SAAADI in the germline V gene. Deletions cut 4 bases from V and 0 bases from J, with 12 bases between. The CDR3 is 15 amino acids.